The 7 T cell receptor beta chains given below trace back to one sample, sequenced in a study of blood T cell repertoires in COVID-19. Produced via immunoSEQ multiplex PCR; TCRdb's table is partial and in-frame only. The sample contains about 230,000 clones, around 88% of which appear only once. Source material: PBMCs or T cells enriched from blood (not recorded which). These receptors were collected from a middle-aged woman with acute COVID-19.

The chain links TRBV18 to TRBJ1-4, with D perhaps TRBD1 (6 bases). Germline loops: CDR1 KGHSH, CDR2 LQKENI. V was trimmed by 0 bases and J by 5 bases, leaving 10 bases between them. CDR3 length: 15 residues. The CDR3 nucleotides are TGTGCCAGCTCACCACCCGGGGGGCAGAATGAAAAACTGTTTTTT. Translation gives CASSPPGGQNEKLFF.

CDR3 DNA sequence: TGTGCCAGCAGCCAGCGGGGGGGCGAAGATACGCAGTATTTT. It specifies CASSQRGGEDTQYF. The chain uses TRBV3-1 (or the pseudogene TRBV3-2) and TRBJ2-3; 9 bases map to TRBD2. Germline-derived CDR1 and CDR2 are LGHDT and YNNKEL (reference sequence). The CDR3 has 14 residues. The ends lost 3 bases at V and 5 bases at J; junction bases unmatched: 3.

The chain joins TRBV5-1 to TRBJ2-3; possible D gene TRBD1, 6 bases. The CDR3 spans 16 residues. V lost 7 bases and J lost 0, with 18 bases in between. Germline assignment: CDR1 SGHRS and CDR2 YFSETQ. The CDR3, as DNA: TGCGCCAGCCGCGACAGGACCTTTTCTAGCACAGATACGCAGTATTTT. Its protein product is CASRDRTFSSTDTQYF.

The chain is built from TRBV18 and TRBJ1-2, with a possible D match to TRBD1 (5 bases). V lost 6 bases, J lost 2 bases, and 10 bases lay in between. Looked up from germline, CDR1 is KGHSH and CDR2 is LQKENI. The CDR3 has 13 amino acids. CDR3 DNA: TGTGCCAGCTCTCCGACAGCCAACTATGGCTACACCTTC. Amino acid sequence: CASSPTANYGYTF. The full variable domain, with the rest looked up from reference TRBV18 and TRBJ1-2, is NAGVMQNPRHLVRRRGQEARLRCSPMKGHSHVYWYRQLPEEGLKFMVYLQKENIIDESGMPKERFSAEFPKEGPSILRIQQVVRGDSAAYFCASSPTANYGYTFGSGTRLTVV.

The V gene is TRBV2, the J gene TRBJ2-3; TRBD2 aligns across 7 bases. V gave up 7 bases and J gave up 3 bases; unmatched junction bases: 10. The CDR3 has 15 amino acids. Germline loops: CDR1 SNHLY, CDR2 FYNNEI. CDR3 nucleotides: TGTGCCAGCACCAGGAGGCGGGAGAGGACAGATACGCAGTATTTT. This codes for CASTRRRERTDTQYF.

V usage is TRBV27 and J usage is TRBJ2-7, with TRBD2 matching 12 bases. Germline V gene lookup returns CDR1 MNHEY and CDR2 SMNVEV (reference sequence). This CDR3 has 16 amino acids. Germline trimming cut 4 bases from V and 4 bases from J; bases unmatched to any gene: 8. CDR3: CASSSWTSGVTYEQYF. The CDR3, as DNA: TGTGCCAGCAGTTCCTGGACTAGCGGGGTGACTTACGAGCAGTACTTC.

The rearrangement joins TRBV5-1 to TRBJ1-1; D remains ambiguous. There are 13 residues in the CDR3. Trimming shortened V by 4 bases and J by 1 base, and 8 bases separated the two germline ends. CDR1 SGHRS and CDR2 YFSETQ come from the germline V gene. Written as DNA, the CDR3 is TGCGCCAGCAGCGGAGCAAAGAACACTGAAGCTTTCTTT. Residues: CASSGAKNTEAFF.